This paragraph covers one TCR beta chain sequence. The sample originates from a study of control samples from healthy donors and cancer patients. This CDR3 contains 17 residues. Germline assignment: CDR1 LGHNA and CDR2 YNFKEQ. Trimming pared 4 bases from V and 7 bases from J, leaving 26 bases between. TCRdb's copy holds only in-frame clones and misses some; the assay was immunoSEQ multiplex PCR. The sample has about 170,000 clones; approximately 86% are singletons. The source material was blood. This sequence was found in a woman aged 25 to 39 in good health. This chain links TRBV4-2 with TRBJ2-7; D is perhaps TRBD1 or TRBD2 (5 bases each). CDR3 protein: CASSPWGTGRHVGEQYF. The DNA of the CDR3 is TGTGCCAGCAGCCCCTGGGGGACGGGACGCCATGTGGGAGAGCAGTACTTC.